This T cell receptor beta chain was sequenced during a study of cytomegalovirus exposure and HLA in healthy donors. With 60 Vbeta and 13 Jbeta primers, the PCR was carried out. The table came from immunoSEQ multiplex PCR; TCRdb's copy has only in-frame clones and leaves some out. The sample includes under 250,000 clones, around four fifths seen only once; the top ten take roughly a tenth. V was shortened by 0 bases and J by 0 bases, with 5 bases between the two germline ends. This CDR3 spans 14 amino acids. The germline gives CDR1 MNHNY, CDR2 SVGAGI (reference sequence). Sequenced input: PBMCs. The chain is built from TRBV6-6 and TRBJ1-2; no clear D. The clonotype originates from a woman in her fifties or sixties in good health and CMV-seropositive. CDR3 in amino acids: CASSYSAANYGYTF. CDR3 sequence (DNA): TGTGCCAGCAGTTACTCTGCAGCTAACTATGGCTACACCTTC.